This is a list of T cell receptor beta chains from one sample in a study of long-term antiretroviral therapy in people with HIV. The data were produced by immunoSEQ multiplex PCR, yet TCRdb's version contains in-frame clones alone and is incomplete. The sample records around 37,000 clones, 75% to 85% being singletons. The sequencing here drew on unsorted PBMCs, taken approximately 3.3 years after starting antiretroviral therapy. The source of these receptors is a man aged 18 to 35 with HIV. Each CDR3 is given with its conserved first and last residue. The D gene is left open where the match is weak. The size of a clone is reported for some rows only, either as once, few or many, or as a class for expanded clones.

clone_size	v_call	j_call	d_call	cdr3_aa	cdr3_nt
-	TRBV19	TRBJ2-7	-	CASSRVSSYEQYF	TGTGCCAGTAGTCGCGTTAGCTCCTACGAGCAGTACTTC
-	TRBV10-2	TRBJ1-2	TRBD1	CASSRGQGNSNYGYTF	TGCGCCAGCAGTCGGGGACAGGGGAACTCTAACTATGGCTACACCTTC
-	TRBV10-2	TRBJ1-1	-	CASSEERNEAFF	TGCGCCAGCAGTGAGGAACGGAATGAAGCTTTCTTT
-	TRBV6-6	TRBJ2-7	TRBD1	CASSKPRDRLYEQYF	TGTGCCAGCAGTAAACCCCGGGACAGACTCTACGAGCAGTACTTC
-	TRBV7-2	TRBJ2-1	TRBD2	CASSLGGGEQFF	TGTGCCAGCAGCTTAGGCGGGGGTGAGCAGTTCTTC
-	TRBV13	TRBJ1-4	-	CASSHRDLNEKLFF	TGTGCCAGCAGCCACCGGGACCTCAATGAAAAACTGTTTTTT
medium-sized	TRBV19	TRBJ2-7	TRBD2	CASSETSTSYEQYF	TGTGCCAGTAGTGAGACTAGCACCTCCTACGAGCAGTACTTC
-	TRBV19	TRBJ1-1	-	CASTRGRMNTEAFF	TGTGCCAGTACCCGGGGCAGAATGAACACTGAAGCTTTCTTT
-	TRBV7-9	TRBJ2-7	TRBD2	CASSLTRSGGGNYEQYF	TGTGCCAGCAGCTTAACCCGGTCGGGAGGAGGGAACTACGAGCAGTACTTC
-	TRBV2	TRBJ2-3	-	CASGPSADTQYF	TGTGCCAGCGGACCTTCTGCAGATACGCAGTATTTT
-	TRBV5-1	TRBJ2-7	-	CASSLVGGSYEQYF	TGCGCCAGCAGCTTGGTAGGGGGGTCCTACGAGCAGTACTTC
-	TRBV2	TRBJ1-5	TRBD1	CASSGTGVSNQPQHF	TGTGCCAGCAGTGGGACAGGGGTTAGCAATCAGCCCCAGCATTTT
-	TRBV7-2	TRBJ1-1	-	CASSLQFTFEAFF	TGTGCCAGCAGCTTACAGTTTACCTTCGAAGCTTTCTTT